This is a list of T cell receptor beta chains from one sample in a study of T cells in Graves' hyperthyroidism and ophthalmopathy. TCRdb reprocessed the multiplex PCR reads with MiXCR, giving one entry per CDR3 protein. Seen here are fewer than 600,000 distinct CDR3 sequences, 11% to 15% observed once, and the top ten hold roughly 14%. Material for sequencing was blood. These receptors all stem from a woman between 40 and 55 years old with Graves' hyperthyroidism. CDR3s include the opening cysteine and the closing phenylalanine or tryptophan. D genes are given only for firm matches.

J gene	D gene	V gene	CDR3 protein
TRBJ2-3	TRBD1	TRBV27	CASSRKQGASTDTQYF
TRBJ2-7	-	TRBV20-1	CSAPEQYF
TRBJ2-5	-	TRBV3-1	CASSQGPQETQYF
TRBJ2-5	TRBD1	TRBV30	CAWSMGQGGGETQYF
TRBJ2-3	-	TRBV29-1	CSVGQFPSSTDTQYF
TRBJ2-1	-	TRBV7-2	CASSFTGLTYNEQFF
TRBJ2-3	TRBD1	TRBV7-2	CASSLEGASTDTQYF
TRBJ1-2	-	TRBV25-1	CASSELAGLYGYTF
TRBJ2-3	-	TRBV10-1	CACKEGLGSTDTQYF
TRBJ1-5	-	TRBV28	CASRAVSQPQHF
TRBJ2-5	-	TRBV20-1	CSARVGGGETQYF
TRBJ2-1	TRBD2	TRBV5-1	CASRGPGLVNNEQFF
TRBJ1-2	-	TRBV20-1	CSDAGTANYGYTF
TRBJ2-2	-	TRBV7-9	CASSLEGNPGELFF
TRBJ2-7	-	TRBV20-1	CSARDIASYEQYF
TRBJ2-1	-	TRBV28	CASSYRDRNEQFF
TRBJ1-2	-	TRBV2	CASSQTTGDYGYTF
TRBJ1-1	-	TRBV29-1	CSVDAGGTEAFF
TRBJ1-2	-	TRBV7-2	CVSSRDAPNYGYTF
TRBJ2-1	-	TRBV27	CASSFSMEDNEQFF
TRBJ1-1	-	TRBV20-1	CSARGPQGLAEAFF
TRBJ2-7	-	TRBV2	CASNGDLLGEQYF
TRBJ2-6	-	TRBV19	CASSPTLVGGGGANVLTF
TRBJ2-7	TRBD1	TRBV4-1	CASSQPSGQGIPYEQYF
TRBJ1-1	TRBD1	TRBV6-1	CASIRGTGQVNTEAFF
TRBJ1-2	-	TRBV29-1	CSVLGQNYGYTF
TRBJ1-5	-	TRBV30	CAWSDREDQPQHF
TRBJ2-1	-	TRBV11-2	CASSLFSGSNEQFF
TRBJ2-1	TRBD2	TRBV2	CASSSLAGDEFNEQFF
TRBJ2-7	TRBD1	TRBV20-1	CSASLPGQGYSYEQYF
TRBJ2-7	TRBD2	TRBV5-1	CASTPGREVPYEQYF
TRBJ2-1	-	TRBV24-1	CATSDPDGVSSYNEQFF
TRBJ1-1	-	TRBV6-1	CASSEGENTEAFF
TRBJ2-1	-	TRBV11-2	CASSLGGFSYNEQFF
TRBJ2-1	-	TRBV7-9	CASSPPGAGSSYNEQFF
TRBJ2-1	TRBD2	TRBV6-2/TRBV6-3	CASSYLLAGGSEQFF
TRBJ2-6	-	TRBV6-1	CASSEARKGFGANVLTF
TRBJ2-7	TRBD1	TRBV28	CASRLPGQYYEQYF
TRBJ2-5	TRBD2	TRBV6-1	CATTLLAVYQETQYF
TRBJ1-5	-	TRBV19	CASSTVDGARGEPQHF
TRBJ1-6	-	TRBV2	CAILSPGEADSPLHF